This is a list of T cell receptor beta chains from one sample in a study of OX40 agonist ivuxolimab in advanced cancers. Generated by immunoSEQ multiplex PCR, the TCRdb table keeps only in-frame clones and is missing some. The sample contains 55,000 or so clones, around 86% of which appear only once. Material: CD4+ or CD8+ T cells sorted from blood, obtained in a trial of the OX40 agonist ivuxolimab. The receptors originated from an adult with an advanced solid tumor such as melanoma, head and neck, liver or kidney cancer. CDR3s include the opening cysteine and the closing phenylalanine or tryptophan. A D gene is named only where the DNA matches it firmly. Expanded clones are given a class, and other clones once, few, many or no size at all.

J,size,D,V,DNA,CDR3
TRBJ1-1,NA,NA,TRBV28,TGTGCCAGCAGTTTAAGGGCGGTGGGCACTGAAGCTTTCTTT,CASSLRAVGTEAFF
TRBJ2-1,NA,TRBD2,TRBV19,TGTGCCAGTAGCCTAGCGGGAACCGAGCAGTTCTTC,CASSLAGTEQFF
TRBJ2-1,NA,NA,TRBV10-1,TGCGCCAGCAGTGAGTCAGCTAGCTTGAATGAGCAGTTCTTC,CASSESASLNEQFF
TRBJ2-7,NA,NA,TRBV5-1,TGCGCCAGCAGCTTGGCCCCGTCCAGGGAATACGAGCAGTACTTC,CASSLAPSREYEQYF
TRBJ2-3,once,TRBD2,TRBV4-1,TGCGCCAGCAGCCAATCGGGACTAGCGGGAAACACAGATACGCAGTATTTT,CASSQSGLAGNTDTQYF
TRBJ1-1,NA,NA,TRBV5-6,TGTGCCAGCAGCTTGTTCTGGACTGAAGCTTTCTTT,CASSLFWTEAFF
TRBJ1-2,NA,TRBD1,TRBV7-3,TGTGCCAGCAGCTTACTACCAGGGGGCATCTATGGCTACACCTTC,CASSLLPGGIYGYTF
TRBJ2-7,NA,TRBD1,TRBV19,TGTGCCAGTAGTATTACAGGGGGATTTTCCTACGAGCAGTACTTC,CASSITGGFSYEQYF
TRBJ1-1,NA,NA,TRBV14,TGTGCCAGCAGCCAAGAGATGACAGGAACTGAAGCTTTCTTT,CASSQEMTGTEAFF
TRBJ1-4,once,NA,TRBV14,TGTGCCAGCAGCCAAGTCAGGGGTGGCGAAAAACTGTTTTTT,CASSQVRGGEKLFF
TRBJ2-7,NA,TRBD2,TRBV30,TGTGCCTGGAGTGGTTTTGGCTCCCGAGCGGGAGCGGCCTACGAGCAGTACTTC,CAWSGFGSRAGAAYEQYF
TRBJ1-6,once,TRBD1,TRBV9,TGTGCCAGCAGCACGGGACAGGAGAATAATTCACCCCTCCACTTT,CASSTGQENNSPLHF
TRBJ1-5,NA,NA,TRBV28,TGTGCCAGCACCTCTCGGGGTACAGGGATCAATCAGCCCCAGCATTTT,CASTSRGTGINQPQHF
TRBJ2-7,NA,TRBD1,TRBV6-6,TGTGCCAGCAGAGGGACAGGGGGTGACCGTTCCTACGAGCAGTACTTC,CASRGTGGDRSYEQYF
TRBJ2-1,NA,NA,TRBV5-1,TGCGCCAGCAGCCGAGTAGGGAGATCCTCCTACAATGAGCAGTTCTTC,CASSRVGRSSYNEQFF
TRBJ1-1,few,NA,TRBV28,TGTGCCAGCAGTTCCGGGGGCGCGGTAACTGAAGCTTTCTTT,CASSSGGAVTEAFF
TRBJ2-1,once,TRBD2,TRBV25-1,TGTGCCAGCAGTGGCCGGACTAGCGGTTACTACAATGAGCAGTTCTTC,CASSGRTSGYYNEQFF
TRBJ2-5,NA,NA,TRBV5-1,TGCGCCAGCAGGAGGGCACAGGGACAAGAGACCCAGTACTTC,CASRRAQGQETQYF
TRBJ2-7,NA,TRBD1,TRBV29-1,TGCAGCGTTGCACAGAGACAGGGGCACGAGCAGTACTTC,CSVAQRQGHEQYF
TRBJ2-7,NA,NA,TRBV29-1,TGCAGCGTTGAAGCGGGGCCAGGGAGCTCCTACGAGCAGTACTTC,CSVEAGPGSSYEQYF
TRBJ2-3,NA,NA,TRBV10-3,TGTGCCATCATGAGGGGCGGGAGCACAGATACGCAGTATTTT,CAIMRGGSTDTQYF
TRBJ2-7,NA,NA,TRBV5-8,TGTGCCAGCAGCTTTGCCCGGCACGGTTACGAGCAGTACTTC,CASSFARHGYEQYF
TRBJ2-2,NA,TRBD2,TRBV19,TGTGCCAGTACTCGGTCTGGGCTAGCGGGAGATAACACCGGGGAGCTGTTTTTT,CASTRSGLAGDNTGELFF
TRBJ1-4,once,NA,TRBV5-1,TGCGCCAGCAGCTTGGCGGCCGGAGGGAATGAAAAACTGTTTTTT,CASSLAAGGNEKLFF
TRBJ1-2,NA,NA,TRBV27,TGTGCCAGCAGTGTGGGCCAGGGAGTCTATGGCTACACCTTC,CASSVGQGVYGYTF
TRBJ1-1,NA,NA,TRBV2,TGTGCCAGCAGTGAACTTGCGCAGAACACTGAAGCTTTCTTT,CASSELAQNTEAFF
TRBJ2-1,NA,NA,TRBV19,TGTGCCAGTAAGGTCACACACACATTCAATGAGCAGTTCTTC,CASKVTHTFNEQFF
TRBJ1-2,once,TRBD1,TRBV28,TGTGCCAGCAGTTCATCCGGGACAGACTATGGCTACACCTTC,CASSSSGTDYGYTF
TRBJ2-7,few,NA,TRBV29-1,TGCAGCGTCCAGGGTCAGACCTACGAGCAGTACTTC,CSVQGQTYEQYF
TRBJ2-2,NA,TRBD1,TRBV5-1,TGCGCCAGCAGCTTGGGGCACAGGGGCACCGGGGAGCTGTTTTTT,CASSLGHRGTGELFF
TRBJ1-1,NA,NA,TRBV6-5,TGTGCCAGCAGGCGCTTAGGCACTGAAGCTTTCTTT,CASRRLGTEAFF
TRBJ2-1,NA,TRBD1,TRBV9,TGTGCCAGCAGCGTAGAAGGACAGGGGATGGGGGAGCAGTTCTTC,CASSVEGQGMGEQFF
TRBJ2-1,NA,TRBD1,TRBV10-1,TGCGCCAGCAGTTCCGGGACAGGGGGTCGTGAGCAGTTCTTC,CASSSGTGGREQFF
TRBJ2-7,medium-sized,NA,TRBV5-8,TGTGCCAGCAGCTTGTCCTCGTACGAGCAGTACTTC,CASSLSSYEQYF
TRBJ1-5,NA,NA,TRBV19,TGTGCCAGTAGTGTCCGGCAGGCGAGGTATAGCAATCAGCCCCAGCATTTT,CASSVRQARYSNQPQHF
TRBJ1-3,NA,NA,TRBV9,TGTGCCAGCAGCGTAGAGGGTGGAAACACCATATATTTT,CASSVEGGNTIYF
TRBJ1-5,few,NA,TRBV4-1,TGCGCCAGCAACCCGACGGACTATAGCAATCAGCCCCAGCATTTT,CASNPTDYSNQPQHF
TRBJ2-1,once,TRBD2,TRBV28,TGTGCCAGCAGTCGCGGGGGGACAAATGAGCAGTTCTTC,CASSRGGTNEQFF
TRBJ2-1,NA,TRBD1,TRBV5-6,TGTGCCAGCAGCTTGTTCGGACAGGGACAATACAATGAGCAGTTCTTC,CASSLFGQGQYNEQFF
TRBJ2-3,NA,NA,TRBV30,TGTGCCTGGAGGAACACCTTTCGAGATACGCAGTATTTT,CAWRNTFRDTQYF
TRBJ1-5,NA,TRBD1,TRBV9,TGTGCCAGCAGAGGACAGGACGGGGATCAGCCCCAGCATTTT,CASRGQDGDQPQHF
TRBJ1-2,NA,TRBD1,TRBV2,TGTGCCAGCAGGGACCGGGACAGGGCTTATGGCTACACCTTC,CASRDRDRAYGYTF
TRBJ1-4,NA,NA,TRBV9,TGTGCCAGCAGCCGCACAGGGCTTAATGAAAAACTGTTTTTT,CASSRTGLNEKLFF
TRBJ2-7,NA,TRBD1,TRBV11-2,TGTGCCAGCAGCTTGACCGGGACAGCTGTCTACGAGCAGTACTTC,CASSLTGTAVYEQYF
TRBJ2-5,NA,NA,TRBV19,TGTGCCAGTAGTAAGGAACAAACAGGGTACCAAGAGACCCAGTACTTC,CASSKEQTGYQETQYF
TRBJ1-5,NA,TRBD1,TRBV18,TGTGCCAGCTCACCAACAGGGGCCAATCAGCCCCAGCATTTT,CASSPTGANQPQHF
TRBJ2-3,NA,NA,TRBV5-1,TGCGCCAGCAGCTTCGGGGGACCTACTAGCACAGATACGCAGTATTTT,CASSFGGPTSTDTQYF
TRBJ2-3,NA,NA,TRBV9,TGTGCCAGCAGCGTAGTTAGAGATACGCAGTATTTT,CASSVVRDTQYF